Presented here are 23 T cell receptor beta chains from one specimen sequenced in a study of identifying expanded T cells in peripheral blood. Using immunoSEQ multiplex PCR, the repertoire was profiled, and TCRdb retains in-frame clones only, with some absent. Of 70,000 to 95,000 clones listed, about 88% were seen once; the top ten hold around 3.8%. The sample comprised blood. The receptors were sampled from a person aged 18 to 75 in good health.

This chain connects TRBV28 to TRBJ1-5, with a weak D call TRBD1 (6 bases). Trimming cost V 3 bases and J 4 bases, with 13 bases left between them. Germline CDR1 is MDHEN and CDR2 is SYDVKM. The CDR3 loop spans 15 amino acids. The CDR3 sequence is CASSFWTEDNQPQHF. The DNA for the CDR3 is TGTGCCAGCAGTTTTTGGACAGAGGATAATCAGCCCCAGCATTTT.

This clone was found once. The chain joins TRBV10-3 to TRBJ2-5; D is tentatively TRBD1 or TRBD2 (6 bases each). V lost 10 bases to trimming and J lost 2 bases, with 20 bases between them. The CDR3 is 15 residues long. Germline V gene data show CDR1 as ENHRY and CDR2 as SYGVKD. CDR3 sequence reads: CATGRGATRQETQYF. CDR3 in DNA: TGTGCCACAGGAAGGGGGGCAACCCGTCAAGAGACCCAGTACTTC.

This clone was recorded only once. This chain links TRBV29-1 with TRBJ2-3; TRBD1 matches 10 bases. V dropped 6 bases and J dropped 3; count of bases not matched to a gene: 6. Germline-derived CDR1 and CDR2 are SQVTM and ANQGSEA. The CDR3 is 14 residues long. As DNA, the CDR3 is TGCAGCGTACAGACAGGGGGCTTAACAGATACGCAGTATTTT. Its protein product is CSVQTGGLTDTQYF.

The CDR3 bases are TGTGCCAGCTCCGCCAACCGAATCTCAGCAGATACGCAGTATTTT. Its translation is CASSANRISADTQYF. The chain couples TRBV18 to TRBJ2-3; no clear D. The CDR3 loop spans 15 amino acids. Between the trimmed V and J ends, which lost 6 bases and 4 bases, there was a span of 17 bases. The V gene's germline CDR1 is KGHSH and CDR2 LQKENI.

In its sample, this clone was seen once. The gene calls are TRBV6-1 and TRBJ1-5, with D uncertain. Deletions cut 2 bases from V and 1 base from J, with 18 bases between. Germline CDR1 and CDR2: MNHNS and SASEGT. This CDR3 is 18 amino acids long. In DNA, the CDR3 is TGTGCCAGCAGTGAACGTTTTGGTAGGGCGGGGAGCAATCAGCCCCAGCATTTT. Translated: CASSERFGRAGSNQPQHF.

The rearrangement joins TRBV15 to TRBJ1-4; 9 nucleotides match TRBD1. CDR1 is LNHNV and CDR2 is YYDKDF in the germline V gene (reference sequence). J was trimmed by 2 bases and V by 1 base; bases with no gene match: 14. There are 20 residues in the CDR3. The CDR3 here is CATSRARPTGGAWTNEKLFF. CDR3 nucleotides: TGTGCCACCAGCAGAGCCAGGCCAACAGGGGGCGCCTGGACTAATGAAAAACTGTTTTTT. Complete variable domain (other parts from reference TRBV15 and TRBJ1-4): DAMVIQNPRYQVTQFGKPVTLSCSQTLNHNVMYWYQQKSSQAPKLLFHYYDKDFNNEADTPDNFQSRRPNTSFCFLDIRSPGLGDTAMYLCATSRARPTGGAWTNEKLFFGSGTQLSVL.

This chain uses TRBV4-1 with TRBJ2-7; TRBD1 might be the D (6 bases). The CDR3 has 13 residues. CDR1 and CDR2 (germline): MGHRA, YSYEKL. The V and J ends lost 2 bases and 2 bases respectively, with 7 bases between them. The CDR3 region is CASSQRTAYEQYF. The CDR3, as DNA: TGCGCCAGCAGCCAAAGGACAGCCTACGAGCAGTACTTC.

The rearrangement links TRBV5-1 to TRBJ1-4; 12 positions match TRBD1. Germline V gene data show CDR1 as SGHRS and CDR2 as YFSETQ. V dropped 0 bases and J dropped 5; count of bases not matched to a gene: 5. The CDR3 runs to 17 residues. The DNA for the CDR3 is TGCGCCAGCAGCTTGGGAGGGACAGGGGGCGAGAATGAAAAACTGTTTTTT. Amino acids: CASSLGGTGGENEKLFF.

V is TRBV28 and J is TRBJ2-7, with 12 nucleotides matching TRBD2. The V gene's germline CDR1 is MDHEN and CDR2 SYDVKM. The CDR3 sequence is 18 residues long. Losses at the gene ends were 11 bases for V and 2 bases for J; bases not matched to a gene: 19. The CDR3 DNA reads TGTGCCGCATTATCCTCGGGACTAGCGGGTGCCCAAGCCTACGAGCAGTACTTC. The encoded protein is CAALSSGLAGAQAYEQYF.

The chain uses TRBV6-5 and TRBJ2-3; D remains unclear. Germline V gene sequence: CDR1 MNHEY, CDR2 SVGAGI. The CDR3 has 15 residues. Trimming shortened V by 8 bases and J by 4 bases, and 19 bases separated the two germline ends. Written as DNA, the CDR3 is TGTGCCAGCCGAGTAGGGCTAAGAGAAGCAGATACGCAGTATTTT. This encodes CASRVGLREADTQYF.

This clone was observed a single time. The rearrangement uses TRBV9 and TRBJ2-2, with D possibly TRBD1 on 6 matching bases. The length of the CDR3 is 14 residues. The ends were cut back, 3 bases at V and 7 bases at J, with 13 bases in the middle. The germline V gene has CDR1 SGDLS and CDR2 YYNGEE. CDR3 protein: CASSGQVGDGELFF. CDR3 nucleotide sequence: TGTGCCAGCAGCGGACAGGTCGGAGACGGGGAGCTGTTTTTT. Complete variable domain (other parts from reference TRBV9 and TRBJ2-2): DSGVTQTPKHLITATGQRVTLRCSPRSGDLSVYWYQQSLDQGLQFLIQYYNGEERAKGNILERFSAQQFPDLHSELNLSSLELGDSALYFCASSGQVGDGELFFGEGSRLTVL.

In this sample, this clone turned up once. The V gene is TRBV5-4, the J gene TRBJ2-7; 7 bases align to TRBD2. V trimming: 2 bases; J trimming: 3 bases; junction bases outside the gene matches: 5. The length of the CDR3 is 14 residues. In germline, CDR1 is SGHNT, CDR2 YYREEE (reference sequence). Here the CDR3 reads CASSFRGDGYEQYF. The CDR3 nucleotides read TGTGCCAGCAGCTTCCGGGGGGATGGCTACGAGCAGTACTTC.

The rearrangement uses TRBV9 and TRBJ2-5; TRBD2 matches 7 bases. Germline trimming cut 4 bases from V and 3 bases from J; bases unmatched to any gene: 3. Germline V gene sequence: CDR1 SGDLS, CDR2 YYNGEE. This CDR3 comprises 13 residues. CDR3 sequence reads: CASSSSGKETQYF. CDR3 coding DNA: TGTGCCAGCAGCTCTAGCGGTAAAGAGACCCAGTACTTC.

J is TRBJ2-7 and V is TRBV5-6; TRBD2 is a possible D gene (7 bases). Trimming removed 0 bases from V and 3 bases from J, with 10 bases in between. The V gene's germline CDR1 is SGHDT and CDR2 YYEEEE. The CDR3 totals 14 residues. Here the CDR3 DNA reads TGTGCCAGCAGCTTGGAGGGGGGGCTCTACGAGCAGTACTTC. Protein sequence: CASSLEGGLYEQYF.

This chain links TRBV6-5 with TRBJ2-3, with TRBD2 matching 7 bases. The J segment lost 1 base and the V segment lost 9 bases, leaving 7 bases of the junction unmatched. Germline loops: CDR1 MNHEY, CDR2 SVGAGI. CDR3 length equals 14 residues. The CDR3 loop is CARGRGKRTDTQYF. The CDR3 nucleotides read TGTGCCAGGGGGAGGGGAAAACGCACAGATACGCAGTATTTT.

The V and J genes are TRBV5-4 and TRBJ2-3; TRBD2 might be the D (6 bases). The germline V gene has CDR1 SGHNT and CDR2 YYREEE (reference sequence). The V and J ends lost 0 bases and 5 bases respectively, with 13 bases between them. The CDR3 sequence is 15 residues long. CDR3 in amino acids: CASSLAGGIVDTQYF. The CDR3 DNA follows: TGTGCCAGCAGCTTGGCCGGCGGGATCGTAGATACGCAGTATTTT.

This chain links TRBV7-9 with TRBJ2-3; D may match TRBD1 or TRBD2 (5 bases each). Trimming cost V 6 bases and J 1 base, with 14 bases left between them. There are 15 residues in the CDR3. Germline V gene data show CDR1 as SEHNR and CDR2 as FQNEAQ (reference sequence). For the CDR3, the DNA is TGTGCCAGCAGGGACGGGGCTGGGGGCACAGATACGCAGTATTTT. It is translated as CASRDGAGGTDTQYF.

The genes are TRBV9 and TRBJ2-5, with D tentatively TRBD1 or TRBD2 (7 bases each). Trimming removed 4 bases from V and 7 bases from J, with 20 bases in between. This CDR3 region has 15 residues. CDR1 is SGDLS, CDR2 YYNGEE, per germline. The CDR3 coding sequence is TGTGCCAGCAGCACTAAAGGGACTACAGGGGCGACCCAGTACTTC. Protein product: CASSTKGTTGATQYF.

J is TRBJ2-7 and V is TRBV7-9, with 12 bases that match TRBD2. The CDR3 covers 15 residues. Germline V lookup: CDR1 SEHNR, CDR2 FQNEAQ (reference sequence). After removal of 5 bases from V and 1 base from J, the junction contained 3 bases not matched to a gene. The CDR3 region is CASSRTSGVSYEQYF. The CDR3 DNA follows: TGTGCCAGCAGCCGGACTAGCGGGGTTTCCTACGAGCAGTACTTC.

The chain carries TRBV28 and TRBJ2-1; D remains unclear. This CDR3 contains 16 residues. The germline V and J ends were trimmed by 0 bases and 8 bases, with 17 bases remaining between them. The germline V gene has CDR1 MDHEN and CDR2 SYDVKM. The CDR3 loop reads CASSLWSPSRLDEQFF. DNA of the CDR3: TGTGCCAGCAGTTTATGGTCCCCCTCCCGACTCGATGAGCAGTTCTTC.

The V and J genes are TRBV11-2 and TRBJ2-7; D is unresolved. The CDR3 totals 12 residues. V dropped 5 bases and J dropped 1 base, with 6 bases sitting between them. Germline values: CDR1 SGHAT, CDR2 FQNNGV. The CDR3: CASSRQSYEQYF. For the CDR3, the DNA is TGTGCCAGCAGCAGACAATCCTACGAGCAGTACTTC.

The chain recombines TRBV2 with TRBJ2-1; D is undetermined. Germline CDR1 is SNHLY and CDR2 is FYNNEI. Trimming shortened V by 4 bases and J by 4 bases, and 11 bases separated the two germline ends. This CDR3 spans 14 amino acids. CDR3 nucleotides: TGTGCCAGCAGTGCCTTGTTCGCTTACAATGAGCAGTTCTTC. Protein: CASSALFAYNEQFF.

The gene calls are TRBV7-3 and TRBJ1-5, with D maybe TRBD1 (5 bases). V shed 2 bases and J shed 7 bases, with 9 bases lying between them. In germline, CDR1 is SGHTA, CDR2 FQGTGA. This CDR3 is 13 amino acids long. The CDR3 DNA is TGTGCCAGCAGCTTATGGGAGGGGCAGCCCCAGCATTTT. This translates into CASSLWEGQPQHF.